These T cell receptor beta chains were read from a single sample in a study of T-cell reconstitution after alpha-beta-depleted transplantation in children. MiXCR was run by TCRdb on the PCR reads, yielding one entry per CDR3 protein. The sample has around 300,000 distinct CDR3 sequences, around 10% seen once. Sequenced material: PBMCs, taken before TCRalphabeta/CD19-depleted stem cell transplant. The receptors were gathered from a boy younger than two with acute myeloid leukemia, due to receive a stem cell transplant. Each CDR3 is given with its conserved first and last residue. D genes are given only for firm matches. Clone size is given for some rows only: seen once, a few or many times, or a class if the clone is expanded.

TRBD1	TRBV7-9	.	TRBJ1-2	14	CASSRDRSYYGYTF	TGTGCCAGCAGCCGGGACAGGTCCTACTATGGCTACACCTTC
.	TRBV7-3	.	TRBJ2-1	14	CASSLTGDVNEQFF	TGTGCCAGCAGCTTAACGGGGGATGTTAATGAGCAGTTCTTC
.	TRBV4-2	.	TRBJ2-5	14	CASSQERAGETQYF	TGTGCCAGCAGCCAAGAACGAGCAGGGGAGACCCAGTACTTC
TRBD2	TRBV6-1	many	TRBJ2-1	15	CASSPGTRLYNEQFF	TGTGCCAGCAGTCCTGGGACTAGACTCTACAATGAGCAGTTCTTC
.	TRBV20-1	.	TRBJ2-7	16	CSASDPRARGSYEQYF	TGCAGTGCTAGTGATCCTCGGGCAAGAGGCTCCTACGAGCAGTACTTC
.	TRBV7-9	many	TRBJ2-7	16	CASSPNPDRLSYEQYF	TGTGCCAGCAGCCCGAACCCCGACAGGCTCTCCTACGAGCAGTACTTC
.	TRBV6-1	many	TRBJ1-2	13	CASRSHRNYGYTF	TGTGCCAGCAGGTCTCACCGGAACTATGGCTACACCTTC
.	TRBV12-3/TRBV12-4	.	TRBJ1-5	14	CASSSVTGNQPQHF	TGTGCCAGCAGTTCCGTAACAGGGAACCAGCCCCAGCATTTT
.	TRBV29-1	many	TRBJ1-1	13	CSVVGLLNTEAFF	TGCAGCGTTGTGGGCCTGTTGAACACTGAAGCTTTCTTT
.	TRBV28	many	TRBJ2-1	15	CASSLSGGGTNEQFF	TGTGCCAGCAGTTTATCAGGGGGGGGCACCAATGAGCAGTTCTTC
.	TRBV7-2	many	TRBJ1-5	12	CASSLVYQPQHF	TGTGCCAGCAGCTTAGTTTATCAGCCCCAGCATTTT
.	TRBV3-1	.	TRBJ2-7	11	CASSRGTEQYF	TGTGCCAGCAGCCGCGGGACAGAGCAGTACTTC
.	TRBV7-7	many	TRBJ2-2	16	CASSLSGLGNTGELFF	TGTGCCAGCAGTTTATCGGGACTCGGGAACACCGGGGAGCTGTTTTTT
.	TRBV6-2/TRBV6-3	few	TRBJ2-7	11	CASSPGLVKYF	TGTGCCAGCAGTCCGGGACTGGTTAAGTACTTC
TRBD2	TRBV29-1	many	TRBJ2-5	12	CSVGAAGGAQYF	TGCAGCGTTGGAGCGGCGGGAGGGGCCCAGTACTTC
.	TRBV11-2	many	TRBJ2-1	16	CASSLGGVTSYNEQFF	TGTGCCAGCAGCTTAGGAGGGGTTACCTCCTACAATGAGCAGTTCTTC
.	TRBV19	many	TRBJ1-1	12	CASSIVGIEAFF	TGTGCCAGTAGTATCGTGGGCATTGAAGCTTTCTTT
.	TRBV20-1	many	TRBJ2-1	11	CIPSSGTQQFF	TGCATTCCTTCATCCGGGACCCAGCAGTTCTTC
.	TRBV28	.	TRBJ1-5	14	CASSTRRYNQPQHF	TGTGCCAGCAGTACAAGACGGTACAATCAGCCCCAGCATTTT
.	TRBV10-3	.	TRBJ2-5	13	CAIKGQPSETQYF	TGTGCCATCAAGGGTCAGCCCTCGGAGACCCAGTACTTC
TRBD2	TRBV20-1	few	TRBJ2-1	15	CSASLWTSGNHEQFF	TGCAGTGCTAGCCTCTGGACTAGCGGCAACCATGAGCAGTTCTTC
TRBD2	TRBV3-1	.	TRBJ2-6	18	CACSPLAGAFSGANVLTF	TGTGCCTGCAGCCCTCTAGCGGGAGCTTTCTCTGGGGCCAACGTCCTGACTTTC
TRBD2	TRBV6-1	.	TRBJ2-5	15	CASSRLGGIQEAQYF	TGTGCCAGCAGCAGATTGGGGGGGATACAAGAGGCCCAGTACTTC